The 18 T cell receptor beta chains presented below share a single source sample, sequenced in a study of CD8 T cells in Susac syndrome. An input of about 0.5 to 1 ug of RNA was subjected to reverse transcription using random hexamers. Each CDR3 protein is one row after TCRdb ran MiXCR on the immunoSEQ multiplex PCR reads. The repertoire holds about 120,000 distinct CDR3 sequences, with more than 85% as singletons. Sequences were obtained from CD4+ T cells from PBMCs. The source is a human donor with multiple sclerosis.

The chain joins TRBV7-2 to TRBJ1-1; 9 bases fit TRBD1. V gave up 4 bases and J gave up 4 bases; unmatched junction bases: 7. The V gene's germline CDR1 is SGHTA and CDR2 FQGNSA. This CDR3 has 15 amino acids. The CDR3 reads CASSSQQGAGTEAFF. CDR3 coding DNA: TGTGCCAGCAGCTCGCAACAGGGGGCCGGCACTGAAGCTTTCTTT.

The CDR3 nucleotides read TGTGCCAGCAGCCCCTCCAGACAGACCCTTAACGAGCAGTACTTC. Translating it yields CASSPSRQTLNEQYF. The gene calls are TRBV6-5 and TRBJ2-7; D is perhaps TRBD1 (5 bases). V lost 6 bases and J 5 bases, leaving 20 bases between the germline ends. The CDR3 consists of 15 residues. The germline V gene encodes CDR1 MNHEY and CDR2 SVGAGI.

DNA of the CDR3: TGTGCCAGCTCACCGGACGGCCGTGGCTACACCTTC. Translated: CASSPDGRGYTF. The chain couples TRBV18 to TRBJ1-2; D ambiguous. Trimming took off 3 bases at V and 7 bases at J, with 9 bases between the two ends. Germline V lookup: CDR1 KGHSH, CDR2 LQKENI. CDR3 length: 12 residues.

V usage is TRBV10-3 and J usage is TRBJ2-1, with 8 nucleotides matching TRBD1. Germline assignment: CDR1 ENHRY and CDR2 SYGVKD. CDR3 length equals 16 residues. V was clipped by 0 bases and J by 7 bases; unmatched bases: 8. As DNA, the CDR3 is TGTGCCATCAGTGAGTCGTGGCAGGGGGCAGGGAATGAGCAGTTCTTC. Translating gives CAISESWQGAGNEQFF.

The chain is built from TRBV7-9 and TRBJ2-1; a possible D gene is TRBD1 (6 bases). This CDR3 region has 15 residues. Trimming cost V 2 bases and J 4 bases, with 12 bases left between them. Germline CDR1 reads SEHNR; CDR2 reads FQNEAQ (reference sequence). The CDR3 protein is CASSLLRGQYNEQFF. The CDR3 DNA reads TGTGCCAGCAGCTTACTCAGGGGTCAATACAATGAGCAGTTCTTC.

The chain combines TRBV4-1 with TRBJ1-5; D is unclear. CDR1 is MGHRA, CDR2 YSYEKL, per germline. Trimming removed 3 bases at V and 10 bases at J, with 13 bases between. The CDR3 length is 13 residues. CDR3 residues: CASSHDPVGPQHF. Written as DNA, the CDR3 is TGCGCCAGCAGCCACGACCCGGTGGGTCCCCAGCATTTT.

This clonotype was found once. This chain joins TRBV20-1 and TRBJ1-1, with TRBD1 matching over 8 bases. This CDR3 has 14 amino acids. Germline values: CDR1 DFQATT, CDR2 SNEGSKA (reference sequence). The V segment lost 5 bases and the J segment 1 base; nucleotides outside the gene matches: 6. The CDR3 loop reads CSAYPGQENTEAFF. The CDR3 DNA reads TGCAGTGCTTATCCGGGACAGGAGAACACTGAAGCTTTCTTT.

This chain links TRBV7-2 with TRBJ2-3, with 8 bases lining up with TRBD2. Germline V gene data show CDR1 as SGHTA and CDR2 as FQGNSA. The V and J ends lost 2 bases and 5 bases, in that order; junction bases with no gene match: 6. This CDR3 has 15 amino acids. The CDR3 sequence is CASSLNGGAKDTQYF. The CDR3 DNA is TGTGCCAGCAGCTTAAACGGGGGGGCCAAAGATACGCAGTATTTT.

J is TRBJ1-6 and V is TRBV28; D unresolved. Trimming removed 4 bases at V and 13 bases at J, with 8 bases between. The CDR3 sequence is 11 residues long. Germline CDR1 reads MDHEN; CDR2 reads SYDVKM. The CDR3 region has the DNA TGTGCCAGCAGTTCTGAAATTCCCCTCCACTTT. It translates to CASSSEIPLHF.

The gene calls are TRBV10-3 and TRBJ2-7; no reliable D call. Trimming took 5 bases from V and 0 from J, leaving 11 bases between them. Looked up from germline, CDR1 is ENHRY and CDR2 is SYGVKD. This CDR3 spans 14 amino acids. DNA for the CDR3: TGTGCCATCAGTCCGGGCAGAACCTCCTACGAGCAGTACTTC. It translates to CAISPGRTSYEQYF.

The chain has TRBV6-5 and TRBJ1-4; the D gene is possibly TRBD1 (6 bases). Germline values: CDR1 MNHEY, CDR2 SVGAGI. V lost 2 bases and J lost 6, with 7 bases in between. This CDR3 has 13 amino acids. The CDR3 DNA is TGTGCCAGCAGTTACAACAGGGATGAAAAACTGTTTTTT. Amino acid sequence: CASSYNRDEKLFF.

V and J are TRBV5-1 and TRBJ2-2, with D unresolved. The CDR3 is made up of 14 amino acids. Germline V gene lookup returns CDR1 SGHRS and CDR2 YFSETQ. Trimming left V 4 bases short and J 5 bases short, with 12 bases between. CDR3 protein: CASSENMGTGELFF. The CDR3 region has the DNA TGCGCCAGCAGCGAAAACATGGGAACCGGGGAGCTGTTTTTT. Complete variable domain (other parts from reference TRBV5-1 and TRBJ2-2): KAGVTQTPRYLIKTRGQQVTLSCSPISGHRSVSWYQQTPGQGLQFLFEYFSETQRNKGNFPGRFSGRQFSNSRSEMNVSTLELGDSALYLCASSENMGTGELFFGEGSRLTVL.

CDR3 bases: TGTGCCTGGAGGTCGGACAGGGGCGGCTACACCTTC. Amino acids: CAWRSDRGGYTF. V usage is TRBV30 and J usage is TRBJ1-2; 9 bases agree with TRBD1. The CDR3 is made up of 12 amino acids. The germline CDR1 and CDR2 sequences are GTSNPN and SVGIG (reference sequence). J was trimmed by 8 bases and V by 3 bases; bases with no gene match: 4.

The CDR3 spells CASRGTGGMEPQHF. The CDR3 DNA sequence: TGTGCCAGCAGAGGGACAGGGGGTATGGAGCCCCAGCATTTT. The chain combines TRBV12-3 or TRBV12-4 with TRBJ1-5; 11 bases agree with TRBD1. CDR3 length: 14 amino acids. V lost 6 bases and J lost 8; bases outside the gene matches: 6.

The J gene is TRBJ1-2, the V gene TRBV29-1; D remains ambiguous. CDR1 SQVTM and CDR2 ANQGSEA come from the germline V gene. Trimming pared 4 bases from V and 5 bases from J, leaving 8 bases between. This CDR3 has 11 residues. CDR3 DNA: TGCAGCGTTGGTCAGAATTATGGCTACACCTTC. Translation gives CSVGQNYGYTF.

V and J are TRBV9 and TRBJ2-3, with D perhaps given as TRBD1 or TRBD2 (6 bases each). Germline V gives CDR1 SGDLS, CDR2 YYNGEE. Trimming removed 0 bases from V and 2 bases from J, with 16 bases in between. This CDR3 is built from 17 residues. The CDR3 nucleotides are TGTGCCAGCAGCGTAGCTCCTGGGGGGCCGATCACAGATACGCAGTATTTT. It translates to CASSVAPGGPITDTQYF.

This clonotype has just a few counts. The CDR3 sequence is CASSLGQGNSPLHF. As DNA, the CDR3 is TGTGCCAGCAGTTTAGGACAGGGTAATTCACCCCTCCACTTT. The chain joins TRBV27 to TRBJ1-6; TRBD1 matches 8 bases. The CDR3 runs 14 residues. Looked up from germline, CDR1 is MNHEY and CDR2 is SMNVEV (reference sequence). V lost 2 bases and J lost 6; bases outside the gene matches: 0.

Here the CDR3 reads CASSSSVNYGYTF. The CDR3 nucleotides are TGTGCCAGCAGCTCCTCAGTTAACTATGGCTACACCTTC. V is TRBV6-2 or TRBV6-3 and J is TRBJ1-2; D is ambiguous. V lost 6 bases, J lost 1 base, and 9 bases lay in between. CDR1 MNHEY and CDR2 SVGEGT come from the germline V gene. The CDR3 spans 13 residues.